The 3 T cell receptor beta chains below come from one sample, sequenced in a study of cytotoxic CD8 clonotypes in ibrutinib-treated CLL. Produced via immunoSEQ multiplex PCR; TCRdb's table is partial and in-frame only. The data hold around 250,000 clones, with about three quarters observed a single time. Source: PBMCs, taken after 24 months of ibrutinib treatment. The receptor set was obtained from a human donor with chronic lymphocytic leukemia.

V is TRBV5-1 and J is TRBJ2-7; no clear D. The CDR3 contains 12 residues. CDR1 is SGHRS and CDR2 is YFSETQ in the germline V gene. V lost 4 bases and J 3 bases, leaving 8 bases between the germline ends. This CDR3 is CASSLRGYEQYF. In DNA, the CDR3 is TGCGCCAGCAGCCTCAGAGGCTACGAGCAGTACTTC.

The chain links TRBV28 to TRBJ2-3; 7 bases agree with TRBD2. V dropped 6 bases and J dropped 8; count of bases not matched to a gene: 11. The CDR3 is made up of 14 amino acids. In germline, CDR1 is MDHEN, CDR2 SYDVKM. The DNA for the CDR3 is TGTGCCAGCAGCCTTACCGGTTTAGCGGGTACGCAGTATTTT. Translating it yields CASSLTGLAGTQYF.

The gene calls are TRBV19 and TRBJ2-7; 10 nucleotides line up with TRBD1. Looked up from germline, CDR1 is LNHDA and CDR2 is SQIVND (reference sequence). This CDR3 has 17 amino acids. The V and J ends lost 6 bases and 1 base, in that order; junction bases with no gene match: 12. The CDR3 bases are TGTGCCAGTAGCATGGGGACAGGGGCCTTCCTATCCTACGAGCAGTACTTC. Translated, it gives CASSMGTGAFLSYEQYF. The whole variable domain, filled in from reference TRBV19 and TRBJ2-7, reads DGGITQSPKYLFRKEGQNVTLSCEQNLNHDAMYWYRQDPGQGLRLIYYSQIVNDFQKGDIAEGYSVSREKKESFPLTVTSAQKNPTAFYLCASSMGTGAFLSYEQYFGPGTRLTVT.